The clone carrying this T cell receptor (beta chain) was picked up many times. As yet, its antigen is unknown. For TCR beta, libraries came from iRepertoire HTBI primers and Arm-PCR of CDR3 regions. TCRdb redid the calling of the multiplex PCR reads with MiXCR, one entry per CDR3 protein. Of around 400,000 distinct CDR3 sequences listed, around 15% are singletons. The record originates from a study of regulatory T cells in long-lasting Graves disease. Findings and caveats of the study: Accuracy might have suffered from few samples.

Specified time point: newly diagnosed GD, antithyroid drugs for less than 3 months. RNA isolated from PBMCs was used to make the TCR library. The clonotype was recovered from a female donor with Graves disease. Source: peripheral blood mononuclear cells (PBMCs), taken at new diagnosis, from a patient treated with antithyroid drugs.

CDR3 amino acids: CAWIGDMSSYNEQFF. CDR3 coding DNA: TGTGCCTGGATCGGGGACATGAGCTCCTACAATGAGCAGTTCTTC. The chain joins TRBV30 to TRBJ2-1; perhaps TRBD1 as D (6 bases). The CDR3 loop spans 15 amino acids. Trimming took off 4 bases at V and 0 bases at J, with 13 bases between the two ends. CDR1 and CDR2 (germline): GTSNPN, SVGIG (reference sequence). The whole variable domain, remainder taken from reference TRBV30 and TRBJ2-1, is SQTIHQWPATLVQPVGSPLSLECTVEGTSNPNLYWYRQAAGRGLQLLFYSVGIGQISSEVPQNLSASRPQDRQFILSSKKLLLSDSGFYLCAWIGDMSSYNEQFFGPGTRLTVL.